This TCR beta chain derives from a study of cytomegalovirus exposure and HLA in healthy donors. Study-level findings and limits: An assumption of roughly uniform sequencing depth across donors underlay the presence/absence analyses. Previous analysis showed most TCR beta V segments were productive about 87% or about 30% of the time. There were reportedly fewer N-insertions in an Asian-associated ancestry cluster than the approximately 600-donor mean, in a later analysis.

Vbeta (60) and Jbeta (13) primers were used in the PCR. Only in-frame clones appear in the TCRdb table, and some are missing; sequencing was by immunoSEQ multiplex PCR. The sample comprises about 80,000 clones, around 62% of which are singletons, and roughly 4% rests with the top ten. Trimming shortened V by 3 bases and J by 2 bases, and 11 bases separated the two germline ends. The CDR3 has 15 amino acids. The germline V gene encodes CDR1 SGHTA and CDR2 FQGTGA. Only a few counts were recorded for this clone. No antigen is known for it. The rearrangement uses TRBV7-3 and TRBJ2-1, with D unclear. The receptor comes from a male donor in good health and CMV-seropositive. The sample comprised PBMCs. The CDR3 loop is CASSFGGLPYNEQFF. DNA for the CDR3: TGTGCCAGCAGCTTCGGTGGGCTCCCCTACAATGAGCAGTTCTTC.